This is a list of T cell receptor beta chains from one sample in a study of T cells of healthy individuals. TCRdb fed the 5' RACE reads into MiXCR, producing one record per CDR3 protein. Here the sample spans roughly 87,000 distinct CDR3 sequences, under 20% being singletons. The receptors were gathered from a human donor in good health. CDR3s leave out the opening cysteine and the closing phenylalanine or tryptophan.

v_gene: TRBV5-6
CDR3aa: ASSVGLFEGGTGELF

v_gene: TRBV4-1
CDR3aa: ASSQFPGQGIVSGVEQY

v_gene: TRBV7-9
CDR3aa: ASSPALLAGVNKNIQY

v_gene: TRBV24-1
CDR3aa: ATSWEETQY

v_gene: TRBV20-1
CDR3aa: SARVAGARDTQY

v_gene: TRBV7-9
CDR3aa: ASSQGGPGQGALETQY

v_gene: TRBV20-1
CDR3aa: SARPMGHQPQH

v_gene: TRBV3-1
CDR3aa: ASSQDPIMTYNEQF

v_gene: TRBV5-6
CDR3aa: ASSLDSWNTEAF

v_gene: TRBV6-1
CDR3aa: ASSGRDHIDEQF

v_gene: TRBV7-2
CDR3aa: ASSLLPLATYEQY

v_gene: TRBV6-6
CDR3aa: ASSHGQVSEQY